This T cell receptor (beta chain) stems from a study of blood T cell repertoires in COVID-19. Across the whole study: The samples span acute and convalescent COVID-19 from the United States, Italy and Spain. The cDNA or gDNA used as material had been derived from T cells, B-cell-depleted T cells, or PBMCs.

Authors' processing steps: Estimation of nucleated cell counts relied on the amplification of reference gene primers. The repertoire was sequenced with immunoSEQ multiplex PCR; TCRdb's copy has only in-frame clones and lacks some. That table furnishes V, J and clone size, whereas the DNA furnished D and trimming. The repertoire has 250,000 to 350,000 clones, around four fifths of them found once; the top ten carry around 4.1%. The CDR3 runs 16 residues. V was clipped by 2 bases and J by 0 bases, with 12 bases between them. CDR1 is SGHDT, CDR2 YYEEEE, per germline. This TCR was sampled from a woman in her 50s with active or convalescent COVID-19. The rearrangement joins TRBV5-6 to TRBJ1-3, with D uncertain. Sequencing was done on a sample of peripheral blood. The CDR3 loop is CASSFLNSYSGNTIYF. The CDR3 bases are TGTGCCAGCAGCTTTTTGAATAGTTACTCTGGAAACACCATATATTTT.